This is a list of T cell receptor beta chains from one sample in a study of vaccination and CD4 T cells after COVID-19. No antigen is known for these receptors. MiXCR, applied by TCRdb to the PCR reads, yields one record per CDR3 protein. The sample has roughly 14,000 distinct CDR3 sequences, 53% seen once. Sequencing used CD4+ T cells from blood, cultured in vitro, obtained before SARS-CoV-2 vaccination. The receptors stem from a human donor who had recovered from COVID-19. Both conserved end residues are part of each CDR3. A D gene is named only where the DNA matches it firmly. For some rows the clone size is stated as once, few or many, or as a class when expanded; others skip it.

D	V	J	size	DNA	CDR3
TRBD1	TRBV7-2	TRBJ1-3	.	TGTGCCAGCAGCTCTGGGGACAGCTCTGGAAACACCATATATTTT	CASSSGDSSGNTIYF
.	TRBV19	TRBJ1-2	.	TGTGCCAGTAGTCGCTCCATAAGTGGCTACACCTTC	CASSRSISGYTF
.	TRBV6-5	TRBJ2-7	.	TGTGCCAGCAGTTACAGCAGCGCGTCCTACGAGCAGTACTTC	CASSYSSASYEQYF
.	TRBV24-1	TRBJ2-3	.	TGTGCCACCAGTGATCCTGACACCCTCGGAGGGGGCCGGGGTACGCAGTATTTT	CATSDPDTLGGGRGTQYF
.	TRBV4-1	TRBJ2-7	.	TGCGCCAGCAGCCAAGACCCGAGCTCCTACGAGCAGTACTTC	CASSQDPSSYEQYF
TRBD2	TRBV20-1	TRBJ2-2	.	TGCAGTGCAATAGCGGGGAACACCGGGGAGCTGTTTTTT	CSAIAGNTGELFF
.	TRBV7-2	TRBJ2-5	.	TGTGCCAGCACCAAACAAAGACAAGAGACCCAGTACTTC	CASTKQRQETQYF
.	TRBV7-9	TRBJ2-1	once	TGTGCCAGCAGCGACCCAGTAAGGGGAGAAAGGCAGTTCTTC	CASSDPVRGERQFF
.	TRBV12-3/TRBV12-4	TRBJ1-2	.	TGTGCCAGCAGTTTCGCAGGGACGGATGGCTACACCTTC	CASSFAGTDGYTF
TRBD1	TRBV7-8	TRBJ1-2	few	TGTGCCAGCAGCTTACAGGGGGCGGACTATGGCTACACCTTC	CASSLQGADYGYTF
.	TRBV6-5	TRBJ1-2	.	TGTGCCAGCAGTTACTCGCCCGAAACCGGGACATTTGGCTACACCTTC	CASSYSPETGTFGYTF
.	TRBV6-2/TRBV6-3	TRBJ2-4	few	TGTGCCAGCAGCCCCACAAGGGGGACCATAGCCAAAAACATTCAGTACTTC	CASSPTRGTIAKNIQYF
TRBD1	TRBV4-2	TRBJ1-1	.	TGTGCCAGCAGCCCTCGGGACAGACTGCGCACTGAAGCTTTCTTT	CASSPRDRLRTEAFF
TRBD2	TRBV6-1	TRBJ2-1	.	TGTGCCAGCACCGGGCGGACTAGCGGGAAGAATGAGCAGTTCTTC	CASTGRTSGKNEQFF
.	TRBV11-1	TRBJ1-2	.	TGTGCCAGCAGCATATCTGAAAGTTGGTATGACTATGGCTACACCTTC	CASSISESWYDYGYTF
.	TRBV27	TRBJ2-5	.	TGTGCCAGCAGTTTTGGTCAGGGTGAAGAGACCCAGTACTTC	CASSFGQGEETQYF
.	TRBV7-9	TRBJ1-1	.	TGTGCCAGCAGCGGAGACCGGGTTTCCAACACTGAAGCTTTCTTT	CASSGDRVSNTEAFF
.	TRBV20-1	TRBJ2-5	.	TGCAGTGCTAGGGGCTGGGGAGCGGAGACCCAGTACTTC	CSARGWGAETQYF
.	TRBV9	TRBJ2-5	.	TGTGCCAGCAGCGTAGCAGACTCTGGGGGAGAGACCCAGTACTTC	CASSVADSGGETQYF
.	TRBV29-1	TRBJ2-1	.	TGCAGCACATCCTCTCGGGGGCCTCTATCCTACAATGAGCAGTTCTTC	CSTSSRGPLSYNEQFF
TRBD1	TRBV7-9	TRBJ1-1	.	TGTGCCAGCGGCCCAGGGGGCACTGAAGCTTTCTTT	CASGPGGTEAFF
.	TRBV27	TRBJ2-1	.	TGTGCCAGCAGTTTATCGACCCCGAGAATGGGCTACAATGAGCAGTTCTTC	CASSLSTPRMGYNEQFF
.	TRBV7-8	TRBJ2-3	.	TGTGCCAGCAGCTTAGTTCGGGGGAGGACAGATACGCAGTATTTT	CASSLVRGRTDTQYF
.	TRBV6-2/TRBV6-3	TRBJ2-5	.	TGTGCCAGCAGTTACGGGGCAGGAAAGACCACCCAGTACTTC	CASSYGAGKTTQYF
.	TRBV7-3	TRBJ1-1	.	TGTGCCAGCAGCACGAATAGGGCTGGTGAAGCTTTCTTT	CASSTNRAGEAFF
.	TRBV6-1	TRBJ1-1	.	TGTGCCAGCAGTGGAGTCAGGATGAACACTGAAGCTTTCTTT	CASSGVRMNTEAFF
TRBD1	TRBV7-2	TRBJ1-6	.	TGTGCCAGCAGCTCCAGGGGGCAAGGTTCACCCCTCCACTTT	CASSSRGQGSPLHF
TRBD1	TRBV20-1	TRBJ1-1	medium-sized	TGCAGTGCTACACAAACTGGACAGGGGGCGCTCACTGAAGCTTTCTTT	CSATQTGQGALTEAFF
.	TRBV27	TRBJ1-2	few	TGTGCCAGCAGTTTAACTGCTCTTAACTATGGCTACACCTTC	CASSLTALNYGYTF
TRBD1	TRBV6-1	TRBJ2-2	.	TGTGCCAGCAGTGGGACTAAATGGGGGACAGGCGCTAACACCGGGGAGCTGTTTTTT	CASSGTKWGTGANTGELFF
.	TRBV20-1	TRBJ2-7	.	TGCAGTGCTAGAGGTAATAGCCAGCCCTACGAGCAGTACTTC	CSARGNSQPYEQYF
TRBD2	TRBV6-2/TRBV6-3	TRBJ2-5	.	TGTGCCAGCAGTCCCCCGGGAGGGATACAAGAGACCCAGTACTTC	CASSPPGGIQETQYF
.	TRBV12-3/TRBV12-4	TRBJ2-3	.	TGTGCCAGCAGTTACGTTGCCGGATCAAGCACAGATACGCAGTATTTT	CASSYVAGSSTDTQYF
.	TRBV28	TRBJ1-1	.	TGTGCCAGCAGTTTAAGGGGTACGGAAGCTTTCTTT	CASSLRGTEAFF
.	TRBV7-8	TRBJ2-3	.	TGTGCCAGCAGCCTCCCAGCGGTCCGCACAGATACGCAGTATTTT	CASSLPAVRTDTQYF
.	TRBV30	TRBJ2-7	.	TGTGCCTGGAGTGCGTACCCCAGACTTCGGGGTACCTACGAGCAGTACTTC	CAWSAYPRLRGTYEQYF
.	TRBV6-5	TRBJ2-2	.	TGTGCCAGCAGTTACTCCGGGGCGAGAGAAACCGGGGAGCTGTTTTTT	CASSYSGARETGELFF
.	TRBV10-2	TRBJ2-5	.	TGCGCCAGCAGTGAGCCTGGACAAGAGACCCAGTACTTC	CASSEPGQETQYF
.	TRBV19	TRBJ2-3	.	TGTGCCAGTAGTACCTCCCGGAGGGGGACGCAGTATTTT	CASSTSRRGTQYF
TRBD2	TRBV6-1	TRBJ2-3	few	TGTGCCAGCAGCATCGGGACTAGCGGAGACACAGATACGCAGTATTTT	CASSIGTSGDTDTQYF
.	TRBV10-1	TRBJ2-7	.	TGCGCCAGCGGCCCCTCCTACGAGCAGTACTTC	CASGPSYEQYF
TRBD2	TRBV6-4	TRBJ2-3	once	TGTGCCAGCGGCATGCGGCTAGCGGGAGTGGCAGATACGCAGTATTTT	CASGMRLAGVADTQYF
.	TRBV6-1	TRBJ1-3	few	TGTGCCAGCAGGACGGGGGAAACTGGAAACACCATATATTTT	CASRTGETGNTIYF
.	TRBV4-1	TRBJ2-3	.	TGCGCCAGCAGCCGCCTCGATCGGACGGGAGCAGATACGCAGTATTTT	CASSRLDRTGADTQYF
.	TRBV6-1	TRBJ1-5	once	TGTGCCAGCAGTGAACGGAGGGAAAATCGGCCCCAGCATTTT	CASSERRENRPQHF
TRBD2	TRBV20-1	TRBJ2-1	.	TGCAGTGCTAGAGATGGAGGGAGGGCCTCCTACAATGAGCAGTTCTTC	CSARDGGRASYNEQFF
.	TRBV9	TRBJ1-1	.	TGTGCCAGCAGCGTAGGCCAGGGTCAGGTGGGCACTGAAGCTTTCTTT	CASSVGQGQVGTEAFF
.	TRBV7-6	TRBJ2-7	.	TGTGCCAGCAGCTTATTTGGGGACGAGCAGTACTTC	CASSLFGDEQYF
.	TRBV6-5	TRBJ1-1	few	TGTGCCAGCAGTTACCCTTCGACGCAGAGAAACACTGAAGCTTTCTTT	CASSYPSTQRNTEAFF
.	TRBV7-2	TRBJ1-1	.	TGTGCCAGCAGCGACCAGGTAGACACTGAAGCTTTCTTT	CASSDQVDTEAFF
TRBD2	TRBV11-2	TRBJ2-1	.	TGTGCCAGCAGCTTAGACATTGAATGGACTAGCGGGAACAATGAGCAGTTCTTC	CASSLDIEWTSGNNEQFF
TRBD2	TRBV7-7	TRBJ2-2	.	TGTGCCAGCAGCTTAGTCGCGGGAGCGAACACCGGGGAGCTGTTTTTT	CASSLVAGANTGELFF